These 28 T cell receptor beta chains were sequenced from one sample in a study of blood T cells in healthy people across ages. With a J-beta primer mix and a sample-barcoded 5' primer, a second PCR ran about 7 to 11 cycles. TCRdb re-analysed the 5' RACE reads in MiXCR, keeping a single row per CDR3 protein. The sample carries hundreds of thousands of distinct CDR3 sequences, around 20% recorded once. Sequenced sample: blood. These receptors were collected from a man in his 70s in good health.

This sequence joins TRBV29-1 and TRBJ2-7; either TRBD1 or TRBD2 may fit D (5 bases each). Trimming left V 4 bases short and J 3 bases short, with 7 bases between. The germline V gene encodes CDR1 SQVTM and CDR2 ANQGSEA. The CDR3 has 11 residues. The CDR3 coding sequence is TGCAGCGTTGGGGGGTTCTACGAGCAGTACTTC. It is translated as CSVGGFYEQYF.

The chain has TRBV20-1 and TRBJ2-5, with 8 bases aligning to TRBD2. The last part of the DNA fits TRBJ2-1 better; the J call may be wrong. The CDR3 is 15 amino acids. The germline V gene has CDR1 DFQATT and CDR2 SNEGSKA (reference sequence). CDR3 residues: CSASPPGLGEHEQFF. In DNA, the CDR3 is TGCAGTGCTAGCCCTCCGGGACTAGGAGAGCATGAGCAGTTCTTC.

This clonotype was observed a few times. V and J are TRBV10-2 and TRBJ2-5; D not resolved. Per germline, CDR1 WSHSY and CDR2 SAAADI. The CDR3 length is 12 residues. Trimming took 2 bases from V and 5 from J, leaving 6 bases between them. The CDR3 region is CASSEGIETQYF. The CDR3 nucleotides read TGCGCCAGCAGTGAGGGGATCGAGACCCAGTACTTC.

This clonotype has more than one count but fewer than ten. The V and J genes are TRBV7-2 and TRBJ1-5; 9 bases align to TRBD1. Germline-derived CDR1 and CDR2 are SGHTA and FQGNSA. The CDR3 has 15 residues. The junction had 6 bases not matched to a gene; V was cut back by 5 bases and J by 4 bases. The CDR3 is CASSAQTGGNQPQHF. CDR3 DNA sequence: TGTGCCAGCAGCGCCCAGACAGGGGGGAATCAGCCCCAGCATTTT.

V gene TRBV12-3 or TRBV12-4 combines with J gene TRBJ1-2; perhaps TRBD1 as D (5 bases). Trimming took off 8 bases at V and 8 bases at J, with 15 bases between the two ends. The CDR3 sequence is 12 residues long. For the CDR3, the DNA is TGTGCCAGCGCCCTGGGGGGGATCGGCTACACCTTC. Translated: CASALGGIGYTF.

This clonotype has more than one count but fewer than ten. The V gene is TRBV9, the J gene TRBJ2-5; 7 positions match TRBD2. This CDR3 spans 16 amino acids. Trimming cost V 0 bases and J 1 base; bases outside gene matches: 6. The germline CDR1 and CDR2 sequences are SGDLS and YYNGEE. CDR3 sequence reads: CASSVGRASGQETQYF. The CDR3 DNA follows: TGTGCCAGCAGCGTAGGCAGGGCTAGCGGCCAAGAGACCCAGTACTTC.

This clonotype was detected many times. The genes are TRBV7-9 and TRBJ2-5; 12 bases line up with TRBD2. The closer fit of TRBJ2-1 to the DNA end suggests the J call may be wrong. Per germline, CDR1 SEHNR and CDR2 FQNEAQ (reference sequence). This CDR3 comprises 16 residues. In nucleotides, the CDR3 is TGTGCCAGCGGCCAGGCAGGACTAGCGGGAAAGAATGAGCAGTTCTTC. As protein: CASGQAGLAGKNEQFF.

This clonotype has only a few counts. The chain employs TRBV4-3 and TRBJ2-7; 9 bases fit TRBD1. The V segment lost 4 bases and the J segment 3 bases; nucleotides outside the gene matches: 10. Germline CDR1 reads LGHNA; CDR2 reads YSLEER. The CDR3 covers 16 residues. The CDR3 is CASSPEATGGIYEQYF. For the CDR3, the DNA is TGCGCCAGCAGCCCAGAGGCGACAGGGGGAATCTACGAGCAGTACTTC.

The chain is built from TRBV20-1 and TRBJ2-1, with 7 bases lining up with TRBD2. After removal of 5 bases from V and 8 bases from J, the junction contained 6 bases not matched to a gene. CDR1 and CDR2 from the germline V gene are DFQATT and SNEGSKA (reference sequence). This CDR3 has 12 residues. The CDR3 DNA sequence: TGCAGTGCTTCTGACAGCGGGGATGAGCAGTTCTTC. It translates to CSASDSGDEQFF.

The chain recombines TRBV7-8 with TRBJ2-5; D gene unclear. The tail of the sequence fits TRBJ2-7 better, so the J call may be wrong. CDR3 size: 12 residues. Germline V gene data show CDR1 as SGHVS and CDR2 as FQNEAQ. This CDR3 reads CASSFTKSEQYF. DNA for the CDR3: TGTGCCAGCAGCTTCACCAAGAGCGAGCAGTACTTC.

At least ten counts were recorded for this clonotype. This chain connects TRBV20-1 to TRBJ2-1; 15 bases agree with TRBD2. The junction had 14 bases not matched to a gene; V was cut back by 2 bases and J by 0 bases. The CDR3 loop spans 21 amino acids. CDR1 and CDR2 from the germline V gene are DFQATT and SNEGSKA (reference sequence). The CDR3 DNA is TGCAGTGCTAGAAAAAATCCGGGACTAGCGGGAGGCAGGAGCTCCTACAATGAGCAGTTCTTC. It yields the protein CSARKNPGLAGGRSSYNEQFF.

This clonotype was found a few times. The rearrangement links TRBV5-1 to TRBJ1-5; D perhaps matches TRBD1 (5 bases). The V and J ends lost 0 bases and 6 bases respectively, with 13 bases between them. CDR1 and CDR2 (germline): SGHRS, YFSETQ. The CDR3 sequence is 15 residues long. In nucleotides, the CDR3 is TGCGCCAGCAGCTTGGACGGGGGGATAGGTCAGCCCCAGCATTTT. Its protein product is CASSLDGGIGQPQHF.

The gene calls are TRBV18 and TRBJ2-1, with TRBD1 identical over 7 bases. With 6 bases clipped from V and 6 bases from J, the junction kept 14 bases outside the gene matches. Germline loops: CDR1 KGHSH, CDR2 LQKENI. The CDR3 has 16 amino acids. CDR3 sequence reads: CASSPGLGAGGNEQFF. CDR3 DNA: TGTGCCAGCTCGCCGGGATTGGGGGCAGGGGGCAATGAGCAGTTCTTC.

A few counts support this clonotype. V gene TRBV4-1 combines with J gene TRBJ1-6; the D is unclear. The V gene lost 1 base and the J gene lost 10 bases, with 5 bases spanning the gap. Germline lookup yields CDR1 MGHRA and CDR2 YSYEKL. The CDR3 has 12 residues. The CDR3 here is CASSQVGSPLHF. CDR3 DNA sequence: TGCGCCAGCAGCCAAGTCGGCTCACCCCTCCACTTT.

This clonotype was counted between two and nine times. V gene TRBV4-1 combines with J gene TRBJ1-4; 7 nucleotides match TRBD1. The germline V gene has CDR1 MGHRA and CDR2 YSYEKL. This CDR3 comprises 15 residues. Unmatched junction bases numbered 5, after V lost 4 bases and J lost 3 bases. CDR3 amino acids: CASSLSGTANEKLFF. DNA of the CDR3: TGCGCCAGCAGCCTGTCCGGGACAGCTAATGAAAAACTGTTTTTT.

In its sample, this clonotype was seen a few times. The rearrangement joins TRBV10-3 to TRBJ2-3, with 8 positions matching TRBD2. The CDR3 is 15 residues long. CDR1 and CDR2 (germline): ENHRY, SYGVKD. V shed 10 bases, J shed 4 bases, and the junction held 13 bases outside the gene matches. CDR3 region: CATQGPGGPPDTQYF. The CDR3 coding sequence is TGTGCCACCCAGGGCCCGGGAGGGCCACCAGATACGCAGTATTTT.

This clonotype was detected a few times. The chain recombines TRBV20-1 with TRBJ2-3; 8 positions match TRBD2. V shed 5 bases, J shed 6 bases, and the junction held 10 bases outside the gene matches. The CDR3 totals 14 residues. Germline CDR1 and CDR2: DFQATT and SNEGSKA (reference sequence). CDR3 region: CSARLTAGADTQYF. The CDR3 bases are TGCAGTGCTCGATTGACAGCGGGAGCCGATACGCAGTATTTT.

This clonotype showed up many times. V is TRBV20-1 and J is TRBJ2-4; D possibly corresponds to TRBD2 (6 bases). V lost 4 bases to trimming and J lost 0 bases, with 13 bases between them. CDR3 size: 15 residues. Germline V lookup: CDR1 DFQATT, CDR2 SNEGSKA (reference sequence). CDR3 protein: CSAITSPLAKNIQYF. CDR3 nucleotide sequence: TGCAGTGCTATCACTAGCCCGTTAGCCAAAAACATTCAGTACTTC.

As concerns this clonotype: At one end, the junction sequence differs from germline, possibly due to a read error. The rearrangement links TRBV7-2 to TRBJ1-2, with a tentative D call TRBD1 (6 bases). Germline V gene sequence: CDR1 SGHTA, CDR2 FQGNSA. The CDR3 totals 14 residues. The CDR3 sequence: CASSFGDIGYSYTF. CDR3 bases: TGTGCCAGCAGCTTTGGGGACATTGGCTATAGCTACACCTTC.

The chain has TRBV25-1 and TRBJ1-1; no clear D. Germline V gene data show CDR1 as MGHDK and CDR2 as SYGVNS. Trimming stripped 1 base from V and 2 bases from J, with 8 bases between. This CDR3 is built from 14 residues. CDR3 sequence (DNA): TGTGCCAGCAGTGAATTAAGGGATAACACTGAAGCTTTCTTT. This translates into CASSELRDNTEAFF. The whole variable domain, remainder taken from reference TRBV25-1 and TRBJ1-1, is EADIYQTPRYLVIGTGKKITLECSQTMGHDKMYWYQQDPGMELHLIHYSYGVNSTEKGDLSSESTVSRIRTEHFPLTLESARPSHTSQYLCASSELRDNTEAFFGQGTRLTVV.

The rearrangement links TRBV5-1 to TRBJ2-5, with D possibly being TRBD2 (5 bases). CDR1 and CDR2 (germline): SGHRS, YFSETQ. This CDR3 comprises 14 residues. Between the trimmed V and J ends, which lost 0 bases and 5 bases, there was a span of 11 bases. CDR3 protein: CASSLAPRGETQYF. Written as DNA, the CDR3 is TGCGCCAGCAGCTTGGCCCCTAGAGGGGAGACCCAGTACTTC. The whole variable domain, remainder taken from reference TRBV5-1 and TRBJ2-5, is KAGVTQTPRYLIKTRGQQVTLSCSPISGHRSVSWYQQTPGQGLQFLFEYFSETQRNKGNFPGRFSGRQFSNSRSEMNVSTLELGDSALYLCASSLAPRGETQYFGPGTRLLVL.

The sample holds a few counts of this clonotype. The J gene is TRBJ1-2, the V gene TRBV6-5; 8 bases fit TRBD1. Trimming removed 6 bases from V and 4 bases from J; junction bases left unmatched: 10. The CDR3 length is 15 residues. Germline V gene data show CDR1 as MNHEY and CDR2 as SVGAGI. CDR3 sequence: CASRAPTGVGYGYTF. The CDR3 DNA reads as TGTGCCAGCAGGGCGCCGACAGGGGTCGGCTATGGCTACACCTTC.

This clonotype was counted ten times or more. V and J are TRBV5-1 and TRBJ1-1; TRBD1 aligns across 8 bases. The CDR3 is 14 amino acids. V shed 4 bases and J 1 base; nucleotides not matched to a gene: 3. CDR1 and CDR2 from the germline V gene are SGHRS and YFSETQ. The CDR3 DNA is TGCGCCAGCAGCAGCGACAGGGGGAACACTGAAGCTTTCTTT. The encoded protein is CASSSDRGNTEAFF.

On this clonotype: The conserved closing phenylalanine or tryptophan is absent in this CDR3, likely reflecting a read error. DNA of the CDR3: TGTGCCAGCAGACCCAGGGTAGACACTGAAGCTTTCCTT. Its translation is CASRPRVDTEAFL. The gene calls are TRBV7-8 and TRBJ1-1, with D tentatively TRBD1 (5 bases). This CDR3 comprises 13 residues. Germline V gene lookup returns CDR1 SGHVS and CDR2 FQNEAQ. Between the trimmed V and J ends, which lost 6 bases and 3 bases, there was a span of 11 bases.

The V call is TRBV4-3, the J call TRBJ1-1; D call uncertain. V gave up 0 bases and J gave up 0 bases, with 5 bases separating them. The CDR3 is 14 residues long. CDR1 and CDR2 from the germline V gene are LGHNA and YSLEER. CDR3 nucleotide sequence: TGCGCCAGCAGCCAAGAAAAGATGAACACTGAAGCTTTCTTT. This sequence encodes CASSQEKMNTEAFF.

The sample holds a few counts of this clonotype. The DNA of the CDR3 is TGTGCCAGCAGCTTACCGACTAGCGGGGTGGATACGCAGTATTTT. The encoded protein is CASSLPTSGVDTQYF. This chain connects TRBV7-3 to TRBJ2-3; 11 nucleotides agree with TRBD2. Germline V gives CDR1 SGHTA, CDR2 FQGTGA. V lost 2 bases, J lost 6 bases, and 4 bases stayed unmatched. The CDR3 spans 15 residues.

V gene TRBV20-1 combines with J gene TRBJ2-2; D is ambiguous. Trimming took off 3 bases at V and 5 bases at J, with 13 bases between the two ends. The CDR3 extends over 14 amino acids. The germline V gene encodes CDR1 DFQATT and CDR2 SNEGSKA (reference sequence). The CDR3 coding sequence is TGCAGTGCTAGGCTTTCCGGGTTGACCGGGGAGCTGTTTTTT. Its translation is CSARLSGLTGELFF.

This rearrangement joins TRBV5-5 to TRBJ2-2; no clear D gene. Per germline, CDR1 SGHKS and CDR2 YYEKEE (reference sequence). The CDR3 contains 16 residues. Trimming cost V 0 bases and J 6 bases, with 15 bases left between them. The CDR3 spells CASSLDLPWVAGELFF. The CDR3 nucleotides read TGTGCCAGCAGCTTGGATCTACCCTGGGTCGCCGGGGAGCTGTTTTTT.